One TCR beta chain is described in this entry. These data are taken from a study of blood T cell repertoires in COVID-19. About the research overall: The United States, Italy and Spain were the sources of the acute and convalescent COVID-19 samples. PBMCs, B-cell-depleted T cells, or T cells were the source of the cDNA or gDNA that made up the material.

As processed by the authors: Amplifying reference gene primers gave estimates of nucleated cell counts. Profiled with immunoSEQ multiplex PCR; TCRdb holds only in-frame clones, not every one. D and trimming were read from the DNA, whereas the V and J calls and clone size are those reported in that table. The data contain roughly 250,000 clones, 82% of them seen just once; the ten biggest clones take up roughly 4.6%. CDR3 length: 13 amino acids. V lost 4 bases to trimming and J lost 4 bases, with 10 bases between them. CDR1 is MNHEY, CDR2 SMNVEV, per germline (reference sequence). The rearrangement joins TRBV27 to TRBJ2-5, with D perhaps TRBD1 (5 bases). The sequence derives from a woman over 75 with active or convalescent COVID-19. What was sequenced was peripheral blood. As DNA, the CDR3 is TGTGCCAGCAGTTCGGCAGGGCGAGAGACCCAGTACTTC. This sequence encodes CASSSAGRETQYF.